This is a list of T cell receptor beta chains from one sample in a study of blood T cell repertoires in COVID-19. Assay used: immunoSEQ multiplex PCR; TCRdb lists only in-frame clones, some missing. In the table there are 250,000 to 300,000 clones, around 90% of which are singletons. The specimen sequenced was PBMCs or T cells enriched from blood (not recorded which). These receptors all stem from an older woman in a cohort exposed to, infected with or recovered from COVID-19 (not recorded which). Each CDR3 is given without its conserved first and last residue. Not all rows give a size; the values are once, few, many and, for expanded clones, a class.

j_gene | len | abundance | v_gene | CDR3aa
TRBJ2-3 | 13 | . | TRBV6-5 | ATKNLAGGADTQY
TRBJ1-3 | 14 | . | TRBV7-9 | ASSLAGAPSGNTIY
TRBJ2-3 | 19 | . | TRBV7-8 | ASSLRGGMTSGPASTDTQY
TRBJ2-7 | 13 | . | TRBV5-5 | ASSGGLAGEYEQY
TRBJ2-1 | 12 | . | TRBV7-2 | ASSSDSGGNEQF
TRBJ2-7 | 13 | . | TRBV6-6 | ASSNGGQGAVEQY
TRBJ2-1 | 12 | few | TRBV7-2 | ASSLQGSYNEQF
TRBJ2-4 | 12 | . | TRBV30 | ACASGRGKNIQY
TRBJ2-7 | 11 | . | TRBV7-6 | ASSLATGSEQY
TRBJ1-5 | 12 | . | TRBV9 | ASSKTGSNQPQH
TRBJ2-3 | 13 | . | TRBV4-1 | ASRTLAGGTDTQY
TRBJ2-3 | 14 | . | TRBV7-9 | ASSLVVAGEADTQY
TRBJ2-1 | 12 | . | TRBV3-1/TRBV3-2 | ASSRDRGVGEQF
TRBJ2-4 | 13 | . | TRBV29-1 | SVEDLGQAKNIQY
TRBJ2-2 | 16 | . | TRBV21-1 | ASSFGTSGGGATGELF
TRBJ2-7 | 14 | . | TRBV7-8 | ASTLVPRALSYEQY
TRBJ1-1 | 13 | . | TRBV12-2 | ASRLPRTGNTEAF
TRBJ2-7 | 12 | . | TRBV2 | ASTGTGGTYEQY
TRBJ2-1 | 14 | few | TRBV23-1 | ASSQSTVRSYNEQF
TRBJ2-7 | 13 | . | TRBV5-6 | ASSLAGGFSYEQY
TRBJ1-1 | 13 | once | TRBV7-3 | ASSLLGGTRSEAF
TRBJ2-5 | 13 | . | TRBV19 | ASSTPGLRRETQY
TRBJ1-4 | 11 | . | TRBV18 | ASSLSRNEKLF
TRBJ1-4 | 12 | . | TRBV5-1 | ASSLERGREKLF
TRBJ2-3 | 16 | . | TRBV19 | ASSIARTSGRRADTQY
TRBJ2-5 | 11 | . | TRBV18 | ASFPGSKETQY
TRBJ2-7 | 13 | . | TRBV30 | AWSVSGAGLYEQY
TRBJ1-5 | 13 | . | TRBV6-6 | ASSYSWDSYQPQH
TRBJ1-4 | 10 | . | TRBV6-5 | ASTRGLEKLF
TRBJ2-6 | 11 | . | TRBV5-3 | ARPNSGANVLT